This T cell receptor beta chain is drawn from a study of siplizumab effects on memory and regulatory T cells. TCR templates, roughly 10^5 per sample, were assayed. The table came from immunoSEQ multiplex PCR; TCRdb's copy has only in-frame clones and leaves some out. The sample has tens of thousands of clones, just over 95% seen once. Regarding this clone: The antigen remains undetermined.

Study-level findings and limits: Memory T cells appeared less diverse than naive cells, which seemed to contribute substantially to alloresponse.

Material: naive CD8+ T cells sorted from blood. This sequence was found in a human donor in good health.

The CDR3 DNA follows: TGTGCCACTCATCCGGGACAGGGGTTGTATGAGCAGTTCTTC. It is translated as CATHPGQGLYEQFF. The chain joins TRBV15 to TRBJ2-1; 10 bases agree with TRBD1. The CDR3 loop spans 14 amino acids. V was clipped by 9 bases and J by 8 bases; unmatched bases: 10. CDR1 LNHNV and CDR2 YYDKDF come from the germline V gene (reference sequence). Full variable domain (outside the CDR3, taken from reference TRBV15 and TRBJ2-1): DAMVIQNPRYQVTQFGKPVTLSCSQTLNHNVMYWYQQKSSQAPKLLFHYYDKDFNNEADTPDNFQSRRPNTSFCFLDIRSPGLGDTAMYLCATHPGQGLYEQFFGPGTRLTVL.